The 8 T cell receptor beta chains below all came from one sample that was sequenced in a study of cytomegalovirus exposure and HLA in healthy donors. The assay was immunoSEQ multiplex PCR, and TCRdb's table has in-frame clones only and misses some. The sample yields 150,000 or so clones, around 89% seen once. Specimen: PBMCs. The receptors derive from a woman aged 25 to 39 in good health and CMV-seropositive.

J is TRBJ2-3 and V is TRBV11-3; D may be TRBD1 (6 bases). Germline V lookup: CDR1 SGHNT, CDR2 YENEEA. Trimming took off 1 base at V and 6 bases at J, with 14 bases between the two ends. There are 15 residues in the CDR3. The CDR3 DNA reads as TGTGCCAGCAGCTTAGGTGCAGGGGTGTTTGATACGCAGTATTTT. Amino acid sequence: CASSLGAGVFDTQYF.

This clone is a singleton in its sample. The chain joins TRBV27 to TRBJ2-6; 11 positions agree with TRBD2. After removal of 5 bases from V and 2 bases from J, the junction contained 5 bases not matched to a gene. Germline V CDR1 and CDR2: MNHEY, SMNVEV (reference sequence). The length of the CDR3 is 17 residues. CDR3 in DNA: TGTGCCAGCAGTCCGGGACTAGCGGCAGCTGGGGCCAACGTCCTGACTTTC. This gives the protein CASSPGLAAAGANVLTF.

The V call is TRBV7-8, the J call TRBJ2-2; 9 bases match TRBD2. The CDR3 sequence is 18 residues long. CDR1 is SGHVS, CDR2 FQNEAQ, per germline. V lost 1 base to trimming and J lost 4 bases; unmatched junction nucleotides: 10. Here the CDR3 reads CASSLVTSGARGTGELFF. The CDR3 DNA sequence: TGTGCCAGCAGCTTAGTGACTAGCGGTGCCCGAGGCACCGGGGAGCTGTTTTTT. Filled out from reference TRBV7-8 and TRBJ2-2, the complete variable domain reads GAGVSQSPRYKVAKRGQDVALRCDPISGHVSLFWYQQALGQGPEFLTYFQNEAQLDKSGLPSDRFFAERPEGSVSTLKIQRTQQEDSAVYLCASSLVTSGARGTGELFFGEGSRLTVL.

Regarding this clone: One end of the junction does not line up with germline, which may come from a read error. V gene TRBV6-6 combines with J gene TRBJ2-1; 8 nucleotides agree with TRBD1. The CDR3 sequence is 13 residues long. Germline V CDR1 and CDR2: MNHNY, SVGAGI (reference sequence). The CDR3: CASNYGQGNEQFF. CDR3 in DNA: TGTGCCAGCAATTACGGACAGGGTAATGAGCAGTTCTTC.

The sample holds one count of this clone. V gene TRBV9 combines with J gene TRBJ2-7; tentatively, D is TRBD1 (6 bases). The CDR3 covers 13 residues. Germline CDR1 is SGDLS and CDR2 is YYNGEE. The V end lost 3 bases, the J end lost 3 bases, and 10 bases lay between the germline ends. The CDR3 region is CASSAGTHYEQYF. The CDR3 nucleotides read TGTGCCAGCAGCGCGGGGACACACTACGAGCAGTACTTC.

The genes are TRBV5-4 and TRBJ2-1; a weak D match, TRBD2 (5 bases). The V end was cut by 4 bases, the J end by 3 bases, with 17 bases between. Looked up from germline, CDR1 is SGHNT and CDR2 is YYREEE (reference sequence). The CDR3 loop spans 16 amino acids. The CDR3 protein is CASSLPPSGVYNEQFF. CDR3 coding DNA: TGTGCCAGCAGCCTCCCCCCCAGCGGAGTCTACAATGAGCAGTTCTTC. The whole variable domain, remainder taken from reference TRBV5-4 and TRBJ2-1, is ETGVTQSPTHLIKTRGQQVTLRCSSQSGHNTVSWYQQALGQGPQFIFQYYREEENGRGNFPPRFSGLQFPNYSSELNVNALELDDSALYLCASSLPPSGVYNEQFFGPGTRLTVL.

The rearrangement links TRBV4-1 to TRBJ2-3; 11 bases map to TRBD2. The CDR3 has 16 amino acids. V lost 6 bases, J lost 6 bases, and 11 bases stayed unmatched. Germline V lookup: CDR1 MGHRA, CDR2 YSYEKL. The CDR3 loop is CASRQISGRAYDTQYF. CDR3 nucleotide sequence: TGCGCCAGCAGACAAATTAGCGGGAGGGCCTATGATACGCAGTATTTT.

The V call is TRBV2, the J call TRBJ2-3; perhaps TRBD2 as D (5 bases). The V end was cut by 6 bases, the J end by 5 bases, with 18 bases between. Germline CDR1 SNHLY, CDR2 FYNNEI. The CDR3 is 15 residues long. Here the CDR3 DNA reads TGTGCCAGCAGCGGGGAAAACGTGTTAGGAGATACGCAGTATTTT. This gives the protein CASSGENVLGDTQYF.